One sample yielded the 15 T cell receptor beta chains listed below, sequenced in a study of monozygotic twins with inflammatory bowel disease. Each CDR3 protein gets one entry in TCRdb, which reprocessed the 5' RACE reads and gives no DNA. The table lists around 410,000 distinct CDR3 sequences, with about 2.3% in the top ten. The sample comprised blood. These receptors all stem from a human donor with ulcerative colitis or Crohn's disease, or a healthy co-twin of an affected twin (not recorded which).

V is TRBV29-1 and J is TRBJ2-3; TCRdb picks TRBD1, but there is no DNA to check that call. This CDR3 comprises 14 residues. Per the germline V gene, CDR1 is SQVTM and CDR2 is ANQGSEA. The CDR3 reads CSSSGTGSTDTQYF.

The V gene is TRBV2, the J gene TRBJ2-3; TCRdb returns TRBD1, unconfirmable since there is no DNA. The CDR3 spans 12 residues. The germline gives CDR1 SNHLY, CDR2 FYNNEI. The CDR3: CASSPWGGTQYF.

The chain links TRBV6-1 to TRBJ1-4; TCRdb's D call, TRBD1, is unchecked because there is no DNA. The length of the CDR3 is 14 residues. Germline V gene sequence: CDR1 MNHNS, CDR2 SASEGT. This chain's CDR3 is CASSGGAKNEKLFF.

This chain joins TRBV5-5 and TRBJ2-2; TCRdb's D gene call, TRBD1, goes unchecked for lack of DNA. Germline V CDR1 and CDR2: SGHKS, YYEKEE (reference sequence). CDR3 length equals 14 residues. The CDR3 sequence is CASSLGGHTGELFF.

This chain links TRBV4-1 with TRBJ2-3; TCRdb selects TRBD1, and the lack of DNA leaves this call unchecked. There are 16 residues in the CDR3. Per the germline V gene, CDR1 is MGHRA and CDR2 is YSYEKL. CDR3 residues: CASSQADRGPTDTQYF.

J is TRBJ1-1 and V is TRBV18; TCRdb names TRBD1, which stays unverified in the absence of DNA. This CDR3 comprises 13 residues. CDR1 is KGHSH, CDR2 LQKENI, per germline. The CDR3 is CASSPQGNTEAFF.

V gene TRBV28 combines with J gene TRBJ2-5; TCRdb names TRBD2, which stays unverified in the absence of DNA. Germline lookup yields CDR1 MDHEN and CDR2 SYDVKM. The CDR3 spans 15 residues. This CDR3 is CASSPSDLRKETQYF.

The V and J genes are TRBV20-1 and TRBJ2-1; there is no DNA to check the TCRdb D call of TRBD2. The CDR3 extends over 14 amino acids. The V gene's germline CDR1 is DFQATT and CDR2 SNEGSKA (reference sequence). The CDR3 region is CSAQVGTGGDEQFF.

This sequence joins TRBV5-1 and TRBJ1-5; TCRdb reports TRBD1, a call that lacks DNA to check it against. The CDR3 loop spans 13 amino acids. CDR1 is SGHRS and CDR2 is YFSETQ in the germline V gene. CDR3 in amino acids: CASSWGQGQPQHF.

This chain uses TRBV12-3 or TRBV12-4 with TRBJ2-5; without DNA, the TCRdb call of TRBD1 cannot be checked. This CDR3 region has 15 residues. CDR3 loop: CASSPGGTGEETQYF.

The rearrangement links TRBV25-1 to TRBJ2-6; the TRBD1 assignment by TCRdb is unverifiable without DNA. Germline-derived CDR1 and CDR2 are MGHDK and SYGVNS. The CDR3 has 21 amino acids. This chain's CDR3 is CASRGPGTGFPASSGANVLTF.

This chain uses TRBV24-1 with TRBJ2-3. CDR1 is KGHDR and CDR2 is SFDVKD in the germline V gene. CDR3 length: 13 amino acids. CDR3 protein: CATSDPTPDTQYF.

V gene TRBV27 combines with J gene TRBJ2-5; TCRdb indicates TRBD2, and absent DNA this call remains unverified. Germline V CDR1 and CDR2: MNHEY, SMNVEV (reference sequence). The CDR3 has 16 residues. The CDR3 here is CASSFSRLGGQETQYF.

The rearrangement joins TRBV12-3 or TRBV12-4 to TRBJ1-3. This CDR3 comprises 16 residues. CDR3 residues: CASTVTATSSGNTIYF.

The chain uses TRBV7-2 and TRBJ2-5. Germline V gives CDR1 SGHTA, CDR2 FQGNSA. This CDR3 comprises 12 residues. The CDR3 here is CASSTLGETQYF.